This TCR beta chain was obtained from a study of T cell responses to AZD1222 COVID-19 vaccine (TCRdb year 2021). Context from the whole study: A total of 240 or so trial participants underwent TCR sequencing, of whom 200 to 220 had received two doses of AZD1222 and about 25 had received two doses of the MenACWY control vaccine. Trial participants were enrolled by age into 18-55, 56-69 and 70-plus year subgroups, with roughly 150, 30 and 60 TCR-sequenced participants respectively. The full study reports these points: Participants were mostly white British, with more females than males. The authors suggested clonal diversity may have been underestimated. Conclusions about previously exposed vaccinees were limited because only a handful of AZD1222 recipients were SARS-CoV-2 seropositive at baseline. Reportedly, almost half of the unique spike-specific TCRs recognized epitopes lying outside the regions that are mutated in the B.1.351 and B.1.1.7 variants. Because no day 14 peak-response samples were available, the repertoires could be characterized only after the peak T cell response. The vaccine-associated CD4 TCRs covered the entire spike protein, and the dominant responses fell in regions 160-218 and 743-854. After two AZD1222 doses, both the breadth and the depth of spike-specific TCRs were significantly higher than at day 0 and than in MenACWY recipients. The 56-69-year group was small, and its depth increase did not reach significance, likely because of low power.

The time point label of this sample denotes: about 28 days (+/-7) after the second vaccine dose. AZD1222 recipients whose second dose came at about 4 weeks and those whose second dose came at about 12 weeks were combined into one group, since spike-specific TCR depth and breadth did not differ between the two schedules. Vaccinee samples were obtained from the UK trials COV001 and COV002, which included a single-blind randomized controlled phase 2/3 trial of AZD1222 (ChAdOx1 nCoV-19) in healthy adults. For TCRbeta chain sequencing, PBMC samples were collected from trial participants at day 0 and at day 28 after the second dose. In the case of this clone: The clone's antigen remains unknown. Base quality data are lacking; no much larger clone is found one base away.

The CDR3 regions of human TCRbeta chains were analyzed by immunosequencing. Under the source paper's analysis protocol: TCRs in the repertoires were matched against a reference library of SARS-CoV-2-specific TCRs that had been generated with the MIRA antigen-specificity platform. Breadth was defined as the fraction of unique TCRs that were SARS-CoV-2-associated. Depth was defined as the fraction of total T cells that were SARS-CoV-2-associated. Using the MIRA data, each spike-specific TCR was assigned both to the spike region to which the TCR was reactive and to a CD4 or CD8 class. Log10-transformed breadth and depth values were compared by one-way ANOVA with Sidak's multiple comparisons tests. The immuneACCESS repertoire file appears here via TCRdb, limited to in-frame rearrangements. These files lack a portion of the clones; in checked studies, under half of the deficit traces to unresolved V genes, and the cause of the others is not known. V and J calls and clone size are as listed in that table; D and trimming were resolved from the DNA. The table for this sample lists about 140,000 clones; roughly 90% of them were counted only once. The biggest ten clones account for less than 1.5% of the sample.

The germline V gene (reference sequence) yields LNHNV for CDR1 and YYDKDF for CDR2. Its CDR3 holds 16 amino acids, cysteine through phenylalanine. The only DNA kept is the CDR3, 48 bases in frame from the first base. The germline V end is reduced by 6 bases and the J end by 0 bases; junction bases left unmatched: 9. The chain is assembled from TRBV15 and TRBJ2-5, with 8 middle bases fitting TRBD2. The starting material was peripheral blood, obtained 28 days after the second AZD1222 dose. The receptor was derived from an adult who received the AZD1222 COVID-19 vaccine. The bases read TGTGCCACCAGGAAGAGCGGGAGCCCGTACCAAGAGACCCAGTACTTC. It specifies CATRKSGSPYQETQYF.